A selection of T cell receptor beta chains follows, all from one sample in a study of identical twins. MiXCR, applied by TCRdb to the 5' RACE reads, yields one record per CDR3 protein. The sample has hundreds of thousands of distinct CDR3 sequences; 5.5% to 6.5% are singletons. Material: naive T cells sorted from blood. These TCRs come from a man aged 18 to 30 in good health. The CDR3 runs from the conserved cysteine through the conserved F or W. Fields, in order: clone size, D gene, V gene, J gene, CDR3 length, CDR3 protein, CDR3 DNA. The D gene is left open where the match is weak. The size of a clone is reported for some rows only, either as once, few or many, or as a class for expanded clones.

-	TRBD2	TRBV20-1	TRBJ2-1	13	CSPDLLSGSEQFF	TGCAGTCCCGACCTCCTTAGCGGGAGTGAGCAGTTCTTC
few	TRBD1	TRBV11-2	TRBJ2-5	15	CASSFTGQGQETQYF	TGTGCCAGCAGCTTTACCGGACAGGGTCAAGAGACCCAGTACTTC
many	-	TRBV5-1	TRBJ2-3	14	CASSAGLITDTQYF	TGCGCCAGCAGCGCGGGACTGATAACAGATACGCAGTATTTT
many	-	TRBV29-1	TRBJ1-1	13	CSVGPQMNTEAFF	TGCAGCGTTGGTCCCCAGATGAACACTGAAGCTTTCTTT
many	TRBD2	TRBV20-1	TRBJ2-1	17	CSARRTSGRSSYNEQFF	TGCAGTGCCCGCCGGACTAGCGGGCGGAGCTCCTACAATGAGCAGTTCTTC
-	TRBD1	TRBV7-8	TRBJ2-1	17	CASSRQYRGRSKNEQFF	TGTGCCAGCAGCCGCCAATACAGGGGGCGCAGTAAAAATGAGCAGTTCTTC
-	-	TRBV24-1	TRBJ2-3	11	CATSYSDTQYF	TGTGCCACCAGTTATTCCGATACGCAGTATTTT
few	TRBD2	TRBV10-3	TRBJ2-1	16	CASGLAGGQNRHEQFF	TGTGCCAGCGGGCTAGCGGGAGGCCAGAATCGACATGAGCAGTTCTTC
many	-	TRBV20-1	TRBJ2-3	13	CSARGSGADTQYF	TGCAGTGCTAGGGGCTCAGGGGCAGATACGCAGTATTTT
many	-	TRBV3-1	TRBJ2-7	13	CASSRGTEYEQYF	TGTGCCAGCAGCCGCGGGACCGAGTACGAGCAGTACTTC
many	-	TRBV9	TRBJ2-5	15	CASSVFTGVQETQYF	TGTGCCAGCAGCGTCTTTACAGGCGTACAAGAGACCCAGTACTTC
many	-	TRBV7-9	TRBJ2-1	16	CASSSPRTQQGHEQFF	TGTGCCAGCAGCTCCCCCCGCACTCAACAGGGCCATGAGCAGTTCTTC
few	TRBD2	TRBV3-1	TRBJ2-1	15	CASGPLSGMYNEQFF	TGTGCCAGCGGTCCGCTCAGCGGGATGTACAATGAGCAGTTCTTC
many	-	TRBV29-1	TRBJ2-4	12	CSGYDGGNIQYF	TGCAGCGGGTACGATGGGGGGAACATTCAGTACTTC
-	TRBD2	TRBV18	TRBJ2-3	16	CASSLNSGRAGDTQYF	TGTGCCAGCTCGTTGAATAGCGGGAGGGCCGGAGATACGCAGTATTTT
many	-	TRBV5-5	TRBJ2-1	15	CASSSAGTYYNEQFF	TGTGCCAGCAGCTCCGCCGGGACTTACTACAATGAGCAGTTCTTC
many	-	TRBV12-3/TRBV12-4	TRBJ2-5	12	CASSWRQETQYF	TGTGCCAGCAGTTGGAGACAAGAGACCCAGTACTTC